Following are 29 T cell receptor beta chains from one sample sequenced in a study of breast tumors, draining lymph nodes, adjacent tissues. From the multiplex PCR reads, TCRdb called clonotypes with MiXCR, one entry per CDR3 protein. The sample lists around 130,000 distinct CDR3 sequences; over 20% were seen once. Breast cancer patients provided tissue from their axillary draining lymph nodes. Sequenced sample: axillary lymph node tissue. The receptors derive from a female donor with breast cancer. Some clones in this sample may be carry-over from other donors' samples.

Comments on this clonotype: Given a much more abundant clone one base away, this may be a read error. The chain recombines TRBV7-8 with TRBJ1-2; the D gene is possibly TRBD1 (5 bases). Germline-derived CDR1 and CDR2 are SGHVS and FQNEAQ. V lost 5 bases and J 4 bases, leaving 14 bases between the germline ends. The CDR3 has 14 amino acids. CDR3 residues: CASSPAQGAYGYTF. CDR3 DNA: TGTGCCAGCAGCCCGGCGCAGGGAGCCTATGGCTACACCTTC.

This clonotype has a count of ten or more. J is TRBJ2-2 and V is TRBV10-1; D uncertain. Germline CDR1 reads WNHNN; CDR2 reads SYGVQD (reference sequence). The CDR3 is 12 residues long. The V end was cut by 2 bases, the J end by 3 bases, with 1 base between. Here the CDR3 reads CASSEDTGELFF. In DNA form, the CDR3 reads TGCGCCAGCAGTGAGGACACCGGGGAGCTGTTTTTT.

This clonotype was detected many times. This chain links TRBV6-6 with TRBJ2-2; D gene uncertain. Looked up from germline, CDR1 is MNHNY and CDR2 is SVGAGI (reference sequence). Trimming took 6 bases from V and 3 from J, leaving 11 bases between them. The CDR3 is 14 amino acids. The CDR3: CASRLTKDTGELFF. Here the CDR3 DNA reads TGTGCCAGCAGGCTGACCAAAGACACCGGGGAGCTGTTTTTT.

This clonotype was recorded at least ten times. In DNA form, the CDR3 reads TGTGCCAGCAGTTTCATTTTGACTAGCGGCCACTACGAGCAGTACTTC. This sequence encodes CASSFILTSGHYEQYF. The chain employs TRBV12-3 or TRBV12-4 and TRBJ2-7, with TRBD2 matching 9 bases. The CDR3 totals 16 residues. The junction had 9 bases not matched to a gene; V was cut back by 3 bases and J by 3 bases.

This clonotype has ten or more counts. The chain has TRBV7-3 and TRBJ2-5; D remains unclear. The CDR3 runs to 13 residues. Trimming removed 2 bases from V and 3 bases from J, with 7 bases in between. From germline, CDR1 is SGHTA and CDR2 FQGTGA. CDR3 amino acids: CASSLAREETQYF. Written as DNA, the CDR3 is TGTGCCAGCAGCTTAGCTAGGGAAGAGACCCAGTACTTC.

This clonotype was found many times. The rearrangement uses TRBV6-5 and TRBJ2-3, with TRBD2 identical over 7 bases. The CDR3 has 15 residues. The germline CDR1 and CDR2 sequences are MNHEY and SVGAGI. V gave up 2 bases and J gave up 1 base; unmatched junction bases: 3. The CDR3 sequence is CASSYRGGGTDTQYF. CDR3 in DNA: TGTGCCAGCAGTTACAGGGGAGGGGGCACAGATACGCAGTATTTT.

This clonotype has at least ten counts. The chain couples TRBV20-1 to TRBJ2-7, with a tentative D call TRBD2 (6 bases). The CDR3 contains 14 residues. In germline, CDR1 is DFQATT, CDR2 SNEGSKA (reference sequence). Between the trimmed V and J ends, which lost 6 bases and 3 bases, there was a span of 18 bases. DNA of the CDR3: TGCAGTGCCAAGGGGTTGGGGCGGGACTACGAGCAGTACTTC. This gives the protein CSAKGLGRDYEQYF.

This clonotype was recorded at least ten times. The rearrangement uses TRBV2 and TRBJ2-2, with D maybe TRBD1 (5 bases). CDR3 length: 15 amino acids. The V end was cut by 0 bases, the J end by 7 bases, with 12 bases between. Germline lookup yields CDR1 SNHLY and CDR2 FYNNEI. CDR3 sequence: CASSEAGRGGGELFF. CDR3 in DNA: TGTGCCAGCAGTGAAGCGGGTAGGGGCGGCGGGGAGCTGTTTTTT.

The sample holds a few counts of this clonotype. The J gene is TRBJ2-4, the V gene TRBV6-5; D remains ambiguous. Germline values: CDR1 MNHEY, CDR2 SVGAGI. This CDR3 is built from 13 residues. Trimming left V 5 bases short and J 6 bases short, with 11 bases between. The CDR3 region has the DNA TGTGCCAGCAGTACCCCAGGAATAAACATTCAGTACTTC. This codes for CASSTPGINIQYF.

Many counts were recorded for this clonotype. The CDR3 sequence: CASGVPGLANEQFF. The CDR3 nucleotides are TGTGCCAGCGGGGTGCCGGGACTAGCCAATGAGCAGTTCTTC. The genes are TRBV7-3 and TRBJ2-1, with TRBD2 identical over 9 bases. The CDR3 totals 14 residues. J gave up 6 bases and V 8 bases, and 8 bases lay outside the gene matches. Per the germline V gene, CDR1 is SGHTA and CDR2 is FQGTGA.

This clonotype was counted ten times or more. V is TRBV28 and J is TRBJ2-7, with a possible D match to TRBD2 (6 bases). The CDR3 is made up of 15 amino acids. CDR1 is MDHEN, CDR2 SYDVKM, per germline. Trimming shortened V by 6 bases and J by 5 bases, and 20 bases separated the two germline ends. The CDR3 sequence is CASSSPGTGGHEQYF. CDR3 bases: TGTGCCAGCAGCTCCCCGGGGACTGGAGGCCACGAGCAGTACTTC.

This clonotype was detected ten times or more. The chain links TRBV19 to TRBJ2-3; 8 bases map to TRBD2. CDR1 is LNHDA and CDR2 is SQIVND in the germline V gene (reference sequence). The CDR3 runs to 15 residues. With V trimmed by 9 bases and J by 5 bases, 13 bases remained unmatched. The CDR3 reads CASNAVAGPQDTQYF. CDR3 coding DNA: TGTGCCAGCAACGCCGTAGCGGGACCGCAAGATACGCAGTATTTT.

Points on this clonotype: Since a much larger clone is just one base distant, this may be a read error. This rearrangement joins TRBV11-2 to TRBJ2-2; D remains unclear. CDR1 is SGHAT and CDR2 is FQNNGV in the germline V gene. The germline V and J ends were trimmed by 4 bases and 6 bases, with 12 bases remaining between them. This CDR3 comprises 14 residues. CDR3 in DNA: TGTGCCAGCAGCTCAGTTTCAGCCCCCGGGGAGCTGTTTTTT. This gives the protein CASSSVSAPGELFF.

This clonotype came up many times. The chain has TRBV4-1 and TRBJ1-2, with D hard to call. V lost 3 bases to trimming and J lost 8 bases, with 28 bases between them. The CDR3 extends over 18 amino acids. CDR1 is MGHRA and CDR2 is YSYEKL in the germline V gene. CDR3 sequence: CASSQTSSRAASREGYTF. CDR3 DNA: TGCGCCAGCAGCCAGACAAGTTCTAGGGCAGCCTCCCGAGAGGGCTACACCTTC.

The chain is built from TRBV6-2 or TRBV6-3 and TRBJ1-2; no firm D call. Trimming pared 6 bases from V and 12 bases from J, leaving 14 bases between. CDR3 length: 11 amino acids. CDR1 and CDR2 from the germline V gene are MNHEY and SVGEGT. The CDR3 coding sequence is TGTGCCAGCAGCCACGGACCTGCGAACACCTTC. As protein: CASSHGPANTF.

A note on this clonotype: A much larger clonotype is one base distant, so this may be a read error. Since the CDR3 does not end with the conserved phenylalanine or tryptophan, this likely comes from a read error. The chain uses TRBV28 and TRBJ1-6; D is possibly TRBD1 (6 bases). Trimming took 7 bases from V and 8 from J, leaving 12 bases between them. Germline CDR1 is MDHEN and CDR2 is SYDVKM. The CDR3 spans 13 residues. The CDR3 DNA follows: TGTGCCAGCACGCAGGGGCTCGATTCACCCCTCCACTGT. Translating gives CASTQGLDSPLHC.

A remark on this clonotype: Being one base from a much bigger clone, this may be a read error. V and J are TRBV4-1 and TRBJ2-1; D could derive from TRBD1 or TRBD2 (5 bases each). The CDR3 is 15 amino acids. CDR1 is MGHRA, CDR2 YSYEKL, per germline. V was clipped by 4 bases and J by 9 bases, with 19 bases between them. The CDR3 DNA sequence: TGCGCCAGCAGCCTACAGGAGGCGGCTATGGGTGAGCAGTTCTTC. Its protein is CASSLQEAAMGEQFF.

This clonotype was counted at least ten times. The chain links TRBV10-3 to TRBJ1-2; 11 bases agree with TRBD1. V lost 6 bases, J lost 6 bases, and 0 bases stayed unmatched. The CDR3 is made up of 12 amino acids. The germline V gene has CDR1 ENHRY and CDR2 SYGVKD. The CDR3 is CAIRGQGDGYTF. The CDR3 DNA follows: TGTGCCATCAGGGGACAGGGGGATGGCTACACCTTC.

Many counts were recorded for this clonotype. CDR3 in DNA: TGTGCCACCAGTCCCGCGATGGCGGGAAGTTATGAGCAGTTCTTC. Translated: CATSPAMAGSYEQFF. This sequence joins TRBV24-1 and TRBJ2-1; D is perhaps TRBD2 (6 bases). The V end was cut by 6 bases, the J end by 8 bases, with 19 bases between. The CDR3 totals 15 residues. Germline values: CDR1 KGHDR, CDR2 SFDVKD.

In this sample, this clonotype turned up many times. The chain uses TRBV7-8 and TRBJ1-6; D not certain. This CDR3 region has 14 residues. Trimming stripped 1 base from V and 6 bases from J, with 7 bases between. Germline V gene lookup returns CDR1 SGHVS and CDR2 FQNEAQ. The CDR3 nucleotides read TGTGCCAGCAGCTTAGAAGGATCTAATTCACCCCTCCACTTT. Its protein product is CASSLEGSNSPLHF.

This clonotype was seen repeatedly, ten times or more. The chain links TRBV5-1 to TRBJ1-4, with TRBD1 as a possible D gene (5 bases). In germline, CDR1 is SGHRS, CDR2 YFSETQ. The germline V and J ends were trimmed by 4 bases and 7 bases, with 17 bases remaining between them. The CDR3 covers 15 residues. CDR3 residues: CASSPEGRGGEKLFF. For the CDR3, the DNA is TGCGCCAGCAGCCCGGAGGGGAGGGGTGGTGAAAAACTGTTTTTT.

The V and J genes are TRBV28 and TRBJ2-1; TRBD1 matches at 7 bases. Germline loops: CDR1 MDHEN, CDR2 SYDVKM. Trimming cost V 7 bases and J 5 bases; bases outside gene matches: 5. The CDR3 is 13 residues long. As DNA, the CDR3 is TGTGCCAGCATCGGGACAGAGGACAATGAGCAGTTCTTC. Translating gives CASIGTEDNEQFF.

The sample holds many counts of this clonotype. This chain connects TRBV29-1 to TRBJ2-7; D not resolved. This CDR3 has 12 residues. V dropped 4 bases and J dropped 3 bases, with 10 bases sitting between them. Per germline, CDR1 SQVTM and CDR2 ANQGSEA. This CDR3 is CSVVGMHYEQYF. Here the CDR3 DNA reads TGCAGCGTTGTGGGGATGCACTACGAGCAGTACTTC.

This clonotype appeared many times. V and J are TRBV5-1 and TRBJ1-2, with 7 bases aligning to TRBD1. The CDR3 contains 14 residues. Trimming cost V 5 bases and J 2 bases; bases outside gene matches: 6. CDR1 and CDR2 from the germline V gene are SGHRS and YFSETQ. The chain's CDR3 is CASSPEGANYGYTF. CDR3 DNA: TGCGCCAGCAGTCCTGAGGGGGCAAACTATGGCTACACCTTC.

Comment on this clonotype: The CDR3 end shows no conserved phenylalanine or tryptophan, and so a read error is likely. The CDR3 is CASSRGDRGDEQFL. CDR3 nucleotide sequence: TGCGCCAGCAGCCGTGGGGACAGGGGCGATGAGCAGTTCCTC. The chain employs TRBV4-1 and TRBJ2-1, with 10 bases fitting TRBD1. V lost 4 bases, J lost 8 bases, and 5 bases stayed unmatched. This CDR3 contains 14 residues. The V gene's germline CDR1 is MGHRA and CDR2 YSYEKL.

About this clonotype: A much larger clone lies a single base off, so this may be a read error. The J gene is TRBJ2-1, the V gene TRBV7-3; 14 nucleotides align to TRBD2. From germline, CDR1 is SGHTA and CDR2 FQGTGA. V trimming: 5 bases; J trimming: 12 bases; junction bases outside the gene matches: 9. The CDR3 has 15 amino acids. The CDR3: CASSPGTSGSWGQFF. The CDR3 region has the DNA TGTGCCAGCAGCCCCGGGACTAGCGGGAGTTGGGGGCAGTTCTTC.

Ten or more counts support this clonotype. This rearrangement joins TRBV20-1 to TRBJ1-2, with D hard to call. V was pared by 5 bases and J by 10 bases, with 20 bases between. Germline-derived CDR1 and CDR2 are DFQATT and SNEGSKA (reference sequence). The CDR3 is made up of 13 amino acids. The CDR3 reads CSAYTPYKEPYTF. The CDR3 DNA reads TGCAGTGCTTATACCCCTTACAAGGAGCCCTACACCTTC.

This clonotype was picked up many times. The chain is built from TRBV11-2 and TRBJ2-5, with unresolved D. Between the trimmed V and J ends, which lost 0 bases and 8 bases, there was a span of 7 bases. Germline values: CDR1 SGHAT, CDR2 FQNNGV. The CDR3 length is 12 residues. The CDR3 coding sequence is TGTGCCAGCAGCTTAGAGGCCCGCACCCAGTACTTC. This translates into CASSLEARTQYF.

With regard to this clonotype: A clone one base away is much larger, so this may be a read error. The rearrangement links TRBV18 to TRBJ2-3; D ambiguous. This CDR3 region has 14 residues. Germline V gives CDR1 KGHSH, CDR2 LQKENI. Trimming removed 3 bases from V and 6 bases from J, with 13 bases in between. CDR3 nucleotides: TGTGCCAGCTCACCTCCCGCCTCCCCCGATACGCAGTATTTT. This gives the protein CASSPPASPDTQYF.